The 14 T cell receptor beta chains given below trace back to one sample, sequenced in a study of blood T cell repertoires in COVID-19. The protocol was immunoSEQ multiplex PCR, while the TCRdb copy is restricted to in-frame clones and leaves out a portion. Of about 240,000 clones listed, 82% are singletons. The sample was peripheral blood. Receptors originate from an elderly woman with COVID-19, enrolled during active disease.

V is TRBV29-1 and J is TRBJ1-1; 7 bases map to TRBD1. This CDR3 has 11 amino acids. The V segment lost 6 bases and the J segment 5 bases; nucleotides outside the gene matches: 3. From germline, CDR1 is SQVTM and CDR2 ANQGSEA. Here the CDR3 reads CSVYRGTEAFF. The CDR3 DNA is TGCAGCGTCTACAGGGGAACTGAAGCTTTCTTT. The complete variable domain, with remaining parts taken from reference TRBV29-1 and TRBJ1-1, reads SAVISQKPSRDICQRGTSLTIQCQVDSQVTMMFWYRQQPGQSLTLIATANQGSEATYESGFVIDKFPISRPNLTFSTLTVSNMSPEDSSIYLCSVYRGTEAFFGQGTRLTVV.

The genes are TRBV20-1 and TRBJ2-5; TRBD2 might be the D (6 bases). CDR1 is DFQATT and CDR2 is SNEGSKA in the germline V gene (reference sequence). CDR3 length: 11 residues. CDR3 DNA: TGCGGTATGGTGGAGGGTGAGACCCAGTACTTC. As protein: CGMVEGETQYF.

The chain carries TRBV24-1 and TRBJ2-1; 9 bases are a match to TRBD2. Germline values: CDR1 KGHDR, CDR2 SFDVKD. The CDR3 is 15 amino acids. With V trimmed by 0 bases and J by 8 bases, 4 bases remained unmatched. CDR3 bases: TGTGCCACCAGTGATTTGGGACTAGCGCCGGATGAGCAGTTCTTC. Translating it yields CATSDLGLAPDEQFF.

With respect to this clone: The junction does not match germline at one end; this may be a read error. CDR3 sequence reads: CVSSQESRGLAGSYNEQFF. The CDR3 DNA follows: TGTGTCAGCAGCCAAGAATCGAGGGGACTAGCGGGTTCCTACAATGAGCAGTTCTTC. V gene TRBV3-1 (or the pseudogene TRBV3-2) combines with J gene TRBJ2-1; 12 positions match TRBD2. The germline V gene encodes CDR1 LGHDT and CDR2 YNNKEL (reference sequence). This CDR3 is built from 19 residues.

The chain combines TRBV14 with TRBJ2-2; weak D call: TRBD1 (6 bases). The CDR3 loop spans 12 amino acids. Germline V CDR1 and CDR2: SGHDN, FVKESK. V shed 4 bases and J shed 8 bases, with 8 bases lying between them. In DNA form, the CDR3 reads TGTGCCAGCAGCCCCGGACAGGGGGAGCTGTTTTTT. It yields the protein CASSPGQGELFF.

The rearrangement links TRBV28 to TRBJ2-3; 9 bases agree with TRBD1. CDR3 length: 14 residues. From germline, CDR1 is MDHEN and CDR2 SYDVKM. Unmatched junction bases numbered 2, after V lost 5 bases and J lost 2 bases. The CDR3 loop is CASSTGGPTDTQYF. CDR3 bases: TGTGCCAGCAGTACAGGGGGCCCCACAGATACGCAGTATTTT.

This sequence joins TRBV27 and TRBJ2-7; 8 positions agree with TRBD1. Germline V CDR1 and CDR2: MNHEY, SMNVEV (reference sequence). This CDR3 contains 15 residues. The ends lost 7 bases at V and 5 bases at J; junction bases unmatched: 13. The chain's CDR3 is CASNSPGQVDHEQYF. The CDR3 nucleotides read TGTGCCAGCAACTCCCCGGGACAGGTTGATCACGAGCAGTACTTC.

The chain carries TRBV28 and TRBJ1-6; maybe TRBD1 (5 bases). V lost 5 bases and J lost 5, with 10 bases in between. The length of the CDR3 is 14 residues. Germline V lookup: CDR1 MDHEN, CDR2 SYDVKM. CDR3 bases: TGTGCCAGCAGTCCTGACAGAAATAATTCACCCCTCCACTTT. This encodes CASSPDRNNSPLHF.

The chain is built from TRBV7-2 and TRBJ1-2; D possibly corresponds to TRBD1 (5 bases). This CDR3 contains 15 residues. V gave up 1 base and J gave up 8 bases, with 17 bases separating them. In germline, CDR1 is SGHTA, CDR2 FQGNSA. The CDR3 coding sequence is TGTGCCAGCAGCTTAGGGCTGGGGGGTTCGTGGGGCTACACCTTC. Protein: CASSLGLGGSWGYTF.

This clone was counted between two and nine times. V gene TRBV19 combines with J gene TRBJ2-7; a possible D gene is TRBD2 (6 bases). Trimming removed 3 bases from V and 2 bases from J, with 11 bases in between. This CDR3 region has 14 residues. Germline V gene lookup returns CDR1 LNHDA and CDR2 SQIVND (reference sequence). CDR3 coding DNA: TGTGCCAGTAGTATCTCCGGGAGCGCCTACGAGCAGTACTTC. Translated, it gives CASSISGSAYEQYF. Variable domain in full (rest from reference TRBV19 and TRBJ2-7): DGGITQSPKYLFRKEGQNVTLSCEQNLNHDAMYWYRQDPGQGLRLIYYSQIVNDFQKGDIAEGYSVSREKKESFPLTVTSAQKNPTAFYLCASSISGSAYEQYFGPGTRLTVT.

This chain uses TRBV27 with TRBJ2-1, with TRBD2 as a possible D gene (7 bases). This CDR3 contains 16 residues. Trimming pared 7 bases from V and 7 bases from J, leaving 23 bases between. CDR1 and CDR2 from the germline V gene are MNHEY and SMNVEV (reference sequence). The CDR3 sequence is CASIRRGGGSMNEQFF. CDR3 nucleotides: TGTGCCAGCATACGGAGGGGGGGCGGGAGTATGAATGAGCAGTTCTTC.

The chain carries TRBV19 and TRBJ2-1, with 12 nucleotides matching TRBD2. V was clipped by 4 bases and J by 0 bases; unmatched bases: 1. CDR3 size: 16 residues. CDR1 LNHDA and CDR2 SQIVND come from the germline V gene (reference sequence). The CDR3 DNA reads as TGTGCCAGTAGTACACTAGCGGGAGGCTCCTACAATGAGCAGTTCTTC. Its protein product is CASSTLAGGSYNEQFF. The whole variable domain, filled in from reference TRBV19 and TRBJ2-1, reads DGGITQSPKYLFRKEGQNVTLSCEQNLNHDAMYWYRQDPGQGLRLIYYSQIVNDFQKGDIAEGYSVSREKKESFPLTVTSAQKNPTAFYLCASSTLAGGSYNEQFFGPGTRLTVL.

V gene TRBV6-5 combines with J gene TRBJ2-1; maybe TRBD1 (6 bases). V lost 0 bases, J lost 7 bases, and 10 bases lay in between. This CDR3 is built from 14 residues. CDR1 and CDR2 from the germline V gene are MNHEY and SVGAGI. The CDR3 is CASSYSGQSNEQFF. The CDR3 DNA reads as TGTGCCAGCAGTTACTCCGGACAGTCGAATGAGCAGTTCTTC.

This sequence joins TRBV9 and TRBJ1-1; 7 positions agree with TRBD1. The CDR3 contains 13 residues. V was pared by 4 bases and J by 3 bases, with 3 bases of the junction left unmatched. In germline, CDR1 is SGDLS, CDR2 YYNGEE. For the CDR3, the DNA is TGTGCCAGCAGCTTTGACAGGGACACTGAAGCTTTCTTT. It codes for CASSFDRDTEAFF.